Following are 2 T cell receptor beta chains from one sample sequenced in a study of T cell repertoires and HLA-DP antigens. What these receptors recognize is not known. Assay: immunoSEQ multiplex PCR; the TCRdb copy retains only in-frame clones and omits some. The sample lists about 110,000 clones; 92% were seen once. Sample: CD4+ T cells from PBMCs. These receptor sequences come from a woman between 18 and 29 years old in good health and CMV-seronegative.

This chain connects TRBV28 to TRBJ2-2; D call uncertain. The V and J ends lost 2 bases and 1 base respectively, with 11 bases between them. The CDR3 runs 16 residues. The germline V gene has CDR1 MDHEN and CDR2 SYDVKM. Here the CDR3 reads CASSLSFPGNTGELFF. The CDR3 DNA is TGTGCCAGCAGTTTAAGTTTCCCCGGGAACACCGGGGAGCTGTTTTTT.

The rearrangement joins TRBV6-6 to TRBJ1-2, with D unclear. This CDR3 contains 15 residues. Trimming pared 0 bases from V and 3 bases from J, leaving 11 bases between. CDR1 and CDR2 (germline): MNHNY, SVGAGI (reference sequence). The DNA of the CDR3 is TGTGCCAGCAGTTACTCTTGGGATGTTGACTATGGCTACACCTTC. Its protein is CASSYSWDVDYGYTF.